This record looks at one TCR beta chain sequence and its context. The assay was immunoSEQ multiplex PCR, and TCRdb's table has in-frame clones only and misses some. This sample has approximately 170,000 clones, with approximately 83% found just once. The data stem from a study of blood T cell repertoires in COVID-19. Study summary: Samples representing acute and convalescent COVID-19 were sourced from the United States, Italy and Spain.

The V gene's germline CDR1 is SGHDN and CDR2 FVKESK. This CDR3 is 15 amino acids long. V shed 3 bases and J 7 bases; nucleotides not matched to a gene: 6. V and J are TRBV14 and TRBJ2-7; 13 bases map to TRBD2. Sample: peripheral blood. The sequence came from a human donor with acute or convalescent COVID-19. The donor label of this sample is uncertain. In DNA, the CDR3 is TGTGCCAGCAGCCATACTAGCGGGAGGGCCAAGGAGCAGTACTTC. It yields the protein CASSHTSGRAKEQYF.